The clone carrying this T cell receptor (beta chain) was seen only a few times. Its antigen is still unknown. This sample was included in a study of T cell repertoires in cytomegalovirus infection. In the study overall: The authors relied on CMV epitopes, both recently identified HLA-C-restricted and well-studied HLA-B-restricted. Points from the study as a whole: In two of eight donors, the top clonotype was HLA-C-restricted CMV-specific.

A single record per CDR3 protein comes from TCRdb applying MiXCR to the reads. The sample consists of about 340,000 distinct CDR3 sequences, 29% of them appearing once. The V end was cut by 4 bases, the J end by 8 bases, with 11 bases between. This CDR3 is built from 13 residues. Germline values: CDR1 KGHDR, CDR2 SFDVKD. Source: cultured PBMCs, taken from culture after CMV antigen stimulation. V gene TRBV24-1 combines with J gene TRBJ2-1; D not resolved. This receptor was taken from a human donor in good health (CMV status not recorded). Some clones in this sample may be carry-over from other donors' samples. The CDR3 loop reads CATSDYRLDEQFF. The DNA for the CDR3 is TGTGCCACCAGTGACTATAGACTGGATGAGCAGTTCTTC.